The present TCR beta chain was sequenced within a study of T cell responses to AZD1222 COVID-19 vaccine. Whole-study context: Pooled together were second doses at about 4 or about 12 weeks.

The CDR3 totals 16 residues. Germline CDR1 and CDR2: SGDLS and YYNGEE. V trimming: 0 bases; J trimming: 3 bases; junction bases outside the gene matches: 9. Study results and caveats: Only a handful of AZD1222 recipients tested seropositive at baseline. Regions 160-218 and 743-854 held dominance among vaccine-associated CD4 TCRs, which spanned spike.

Using immunoSEQ multiplex PCR, the repertoire was profiled, and TCRdb retains in-frame clones only, with some absent. The sample has approximately 140,000 clones; roughly 91% are singletons. Regarding this clone: Its target is not known.

This sequence originates from an adult in good health. Source: peripheral blood, taken on day 0 of AZD1222 vaccination. The chain carries TRBV9 and TRBJ2-7; TRBD2 matches 7 bases. Here the CDR3 DNA reads TGTGCCAGCAGCGTAGGTGGCGAGCGGGGATACTACGAGCAGTACTTC. Translated: CASSVGGERGYYEQYF.